These T cell receptor beta chains were read from a single sample in a study of cytomegalovirus exposure and HLA in healthy donors. Here immunoSEQ multiplex PCR was the method, and the copy in TCRdb shows in-frame clones only, minus some. The data hold 130,000 to 150,000 clones, with roughly 77% observed a single time. Sequencing used PBMCs. Receptors were obtained from a young man in good health and CMV-seronegative. The CDR3 runs from the conserved cysteine through the conserved F or W. A D gene is named only where the DNA matches it firmly. Some rows mark clone size as missing; the rest say once, few, many or name a class of expanded clone.

cdr3_aa	cdr3_nt	v_call	clone_size	d_call	j_call
CAIRPGTSGSYEQYF	TGTGCCATCAGGCCCGGGACTAGCGGATCCTACGAGCAGTACTTC	TRBV10-3	-	TRBD2	TRBJ2-7
CASRGTDNQPQHF	TGTGCCAGCAGGGGGACAGACAATCAGCCCCAGCATTTT	TRBV28	-	TRBD1	TRBJ1-5
CASEGWPGELFF	TGTGCCAGCGAGGGTTGGCCCGGGGAGCTGTTTTTT	TRBV7-9	-	-	TRBJ2-2
CASSEVAGQNRGGYTF	TGTGCCAGCAGTGAAGTGGCGGGACAGAACAGAGGTGGCTACACCTTC	TRBV6-1	-	TRBD1	TRBJ1-2
CASSLGRATDTQYF	TGCGCCAGCAGCTTGGGCAGGGCCACAGATACGCAGTATTTT	TRBV5-1	once	-	TRBJ2-3
CASSRTGGNQPQHF	TGTGCCAGCAGCCGGACAGGAGGTAATCAGCCCCAGCATTTT	TRBV6-5	-	TRBD1	TRBJ1-5
CASSLHFGQAGPYEQYF	TGTGCCAGCAGTTTACACTTCGGACAGGCGGGACCCTACGAGCAGTACTTC	TRBV27	once	-	TRBJ2-7
CSVEDWSSGGDTQYF	TGCAGCGTTGAAGATTGGAGCAGCGGAGGAGATACGCAGTATTTT	TRBV29-1	-	-	TRBJ2-3
CASSEGKFGNLNTEAFF	TGTGCCAGCAGTGAAGGAAAGTTCGGGAACTTGAACACTGAAGCTTTCTTT	TRBV6-1	once	-	TRBJ1-1
CASSYRGNNSPLNF	TGTGCCAGCAGTTACCGGGGGAATAATTCACCCCTCAACTTT	TRBV6-5	-	-	TRBJ1-6
CASSVGGQAIGNTIYF	TGTGCCAGCAGCGTCGGGGGACAGGCGATAGGAAACACCATATATTTT	TRBV9	-	TRBD1	TRBJ1-3
CASSRRLAGGTYEQYF	TGTGCCAGCAGCCGTCGTCTAGCGGGAGGGACCTACGAGCAGTACTTC	TRBV5-6	once	TRBD2	TRBJ2-7
CASSLEGSGREVQYF	TGTGCCAGCAGCTTGGAAGGTAGCGGTCGTGAGGTGCAGTACTTC	TRBV9	-	-	TRBJ2-7
CASSPQSSGANVLTF	TGTGCCAGTAGTCCACAGAGCTCTGGGGCCAACGTCCTGACTTTC	TRBV19	few	-	TRBJ2-6
CSAIRGQGAYEQYF	TGCAGCGCTATAAGGGGGCAAGGGGCCTACGAGCAGTACTTC	TRBV29-1	-	TRBD1	TRBJ2-7
CAWRESPSGRGSYEQYF	TGTGCCTGGAGGGAGTCCCCAAGCGGGAGGGGCTCCTACGAGCAGTACTTC	TRBV30	-	TRBD2	TRBJ2-7
CASSSPAGGGNQPQHF	TGTGCCAGCAGTTCCCCTGCAGGGGGCGGTAATCAGCCCCAGCATTTT	TRBV28	-	TRBD1	TRBJ1-5
CASSLAGDDGYTF	TGTGCCAGCAGCTTGGCAGGGGACGATGGCTACACCTTC	TRBV5-5	-	-	TRBJ1-2
CASRAGQGTDTQYF	TGCGCCAGCAGGGCCGGACAGGGAACAGATACGCAGTATTTT	TRBV5-1	-	TRBD1	TRBJ2-3
CASSLNRLAGTSSYNEQFF	TGTGCCAGCAGCTTAAATCGACTAGCGGGAACGAGCTCCTACAATGAGCAGTTCTTC	TRBV7-9	once	TRBD2	TRBJ2-1
CASSLGALYEQYF	TGTGCCAGCAGCTTGGGTGCACTCTACGAGCAGTACTTC	TRBV5-8	-	-	TRBJ2-7
CASSLYYEQYF	TGTGCCAGCAGTTTGTACTACGAGCAGTACTTC	TRBV28	-	-	TRBJ2-7
CASSSRGSEQYF	TGCGCCAGCAGCTCTCGAGGCTCCGAGCAGTACTTC	TRBV5-1	-	-	TRBJ2-7
CASSREDRGSYEQYF	TGTGCCAGCAGCCGGGAGGACAGGGGCTCCTACGAGCAGTACTTC	TRBV4-2	-	TRBD1	TRBJ2-7
CASRQRAGGETQYF	TGTGCCAGCAGACAGAGAGCGGGAGGGGAGACCCAGTACTTC	TRBV27	-	TRBD2	TRBJ2-5
CASSPFLAGEIDTQYF	TGTGCCAGCAGCCCTTTTCTAGCGGGAGAGATTGATACGCAGTATTTT	TRBV7-3	-	TRBD2	TRBJ2-3
CASSQGGLAGSTDTQYF	TGCGCCAGCAGCCAAGGGGGTTTAGCGGGTAGCACAGATACGCAGTATTTT	TRBV4-1	many	TRBD2	TRBJ2-3
CASSSNPRQGAYEQYF	TGTGCCAGCAGCTCAAACCCCCGACAGGGTGCCTACGAGCAGTACTTC	TRBV7-8	-	TRBD1	TRBJ2-7
CASSLAPDRRGTGELFF	TGCGCCAGCAGCTTGGCCCCGGACAGGCGAGGCACCGGGGAGCTGTTTTTT	TRBV5-1	-	TRBD1	TRBJ2-2
CASKGGGQGNNEQYF	TGTGCCAGCAAGGGGGGCGGACAGGGTAACAACGAGCAGTACTTC	TRBV6-5	-	TRBD1	TRBJ2-7
CATSPGTGVCRAFF	TGTGCCACCAGCCCCGGGACAGGTGTCTGCAGAGCTTTCTTT	TRBV15	-	TRBD1	TRBJ1-1
CASSPIGDRGHEQYF	TGTGCCAGCTCACCAATTGGGGACAGGGGGCACGAGCAGTACTTC	TRBV18	-	TRBD1	TRBJ2-7
CASSIVRGRGTDTQYF	TGTGCCAGTAGTATAGTAAGGGGTAGAGGCACAGATACGCAGTATTTT	TRBV19	-	-	TRBJ2-3
CASSGYRGRGYEQYF	TGTGCCAGCAGTGGGTACAGGGGACGGGGCTACGAGCAGTACTTC	TRBV25-1	-	TRBD1	TRBJ2-7
CASRGTTDRIYEQYF	TGTGCCAGCAGGGGGACGACCGACAGGATCTACGAGCAGTACTTC	TRBV6-6	-	-	TRBJ2-7
CASSQGLAPETQYF	TGTGCCAGCAGCCAGGGACTAGCTCCTGAGACCCAGTACTTC	TRBV7-8	once	TRBD2	TRBJ2-5
CASSSQVNTEAFF	TGTGCCAGCAGTTCACAGGTGAACACTGAAGCTTTCTTT	TRBV6-6	medium-sized	-	TRBJ1-1
CASSYGTYNEQFF	TGCGCCAGCAGCTACGGGACTTACAATGAGCAGTTCTTC	TRBV5-1	-	-	TRBJ2-1
CASSLRGIVAQPQHF	TGTGCCAGCAGCTTGAGAGGGATTGTCGCCCAGCCCCAGCATTTT	TRBV5-6	-	-	TRBJ1-5
CASRSGLNHGYPF	TGTGCCAGCAGGTCCGGACTGAACCATGGCTACCCCTTC	TRBV28	-	-	TRBJ1-2
CASSLQGSGNTEAFF	TGTGCCAGCAGTCTACAGGGCTCGGGGAACACTGAAGCTTTCTTT	TRBV6-1	few	-	TRBJ1-1
CASSLAAGRQETQYF	TGCGCCAGCAGCTTGGCTGCAGGGCGACAAGAGACCCAGTACTTC	TRBV5-1	-	-	TRBJ2-5